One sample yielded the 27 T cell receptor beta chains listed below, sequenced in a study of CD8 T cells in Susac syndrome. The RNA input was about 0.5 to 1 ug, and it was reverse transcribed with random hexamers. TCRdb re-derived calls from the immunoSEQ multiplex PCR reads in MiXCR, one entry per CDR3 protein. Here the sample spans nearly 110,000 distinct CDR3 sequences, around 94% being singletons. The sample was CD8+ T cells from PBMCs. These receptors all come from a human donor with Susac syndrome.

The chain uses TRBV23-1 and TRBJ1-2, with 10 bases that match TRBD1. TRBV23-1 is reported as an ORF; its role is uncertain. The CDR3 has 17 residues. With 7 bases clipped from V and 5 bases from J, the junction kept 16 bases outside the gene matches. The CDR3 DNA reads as TGCGCCAGCATCCAATCCCGACCGGGACAGGGGTTTTATGGCTACACCTTC. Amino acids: CASIQSRPGQGFYGYTF.

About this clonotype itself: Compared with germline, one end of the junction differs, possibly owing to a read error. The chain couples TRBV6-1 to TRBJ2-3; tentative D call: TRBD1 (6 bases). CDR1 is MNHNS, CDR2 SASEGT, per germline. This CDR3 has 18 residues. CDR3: CASSVGDQQGKGTNTQYF. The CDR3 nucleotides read TGTGCCAGCAGTGTCGGGGACCAGCAGGGGAAAGGCACAAATACGCAGTATTTT.

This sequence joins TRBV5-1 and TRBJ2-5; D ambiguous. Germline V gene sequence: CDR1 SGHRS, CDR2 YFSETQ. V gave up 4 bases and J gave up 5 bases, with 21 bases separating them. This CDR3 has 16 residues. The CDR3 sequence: CASSPAQTKSRETQYF. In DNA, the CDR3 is TGCGCCAGCAGCCCAGCACAGACGAAATCCCGGGAGACCCAGTACTTC.

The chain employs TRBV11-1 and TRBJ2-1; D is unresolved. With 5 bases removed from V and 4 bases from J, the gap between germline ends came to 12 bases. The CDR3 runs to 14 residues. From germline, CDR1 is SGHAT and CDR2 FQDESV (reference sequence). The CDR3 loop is CASSTPLGYNEQFF. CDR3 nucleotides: TGTGCCAGCAGCACCCCCCTGGGGTACAATGAGCAGTTCTTC.

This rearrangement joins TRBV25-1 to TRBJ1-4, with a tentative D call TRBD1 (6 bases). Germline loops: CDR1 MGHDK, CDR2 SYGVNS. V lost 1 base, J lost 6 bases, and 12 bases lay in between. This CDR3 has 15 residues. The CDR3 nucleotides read TGTGCCAGCAGTGAATGGGGGGCCGAAGATGAAAAACTGTTTTTT. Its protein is CASSEWGAEDEKLFF.

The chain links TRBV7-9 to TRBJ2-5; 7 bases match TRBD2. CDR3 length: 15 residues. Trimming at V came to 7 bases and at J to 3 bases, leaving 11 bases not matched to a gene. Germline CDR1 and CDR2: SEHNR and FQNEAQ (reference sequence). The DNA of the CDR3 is TGTGCCAGCACCTTCCATAGCCTAGCGGAAGAGACCCAGTACTTC. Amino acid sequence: CASTFHSLAEETQYF.

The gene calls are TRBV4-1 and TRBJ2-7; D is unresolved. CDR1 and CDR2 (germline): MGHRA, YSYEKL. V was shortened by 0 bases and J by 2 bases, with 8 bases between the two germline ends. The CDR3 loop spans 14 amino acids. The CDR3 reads CASSQDGSPYEQYF. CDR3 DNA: TGCGCCAGCAGCCAAGATGGCAGTCCCTACGAGCAGTACTTC.

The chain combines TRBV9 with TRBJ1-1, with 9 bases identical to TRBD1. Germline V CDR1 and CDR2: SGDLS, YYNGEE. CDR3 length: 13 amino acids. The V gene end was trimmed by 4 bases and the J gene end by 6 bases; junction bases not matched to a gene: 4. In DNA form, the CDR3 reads TGTGCCAGCAGCTCCCACAGGGGGCCTGAAGCTTTCTTT. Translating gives CASSSHRGPEAFF.

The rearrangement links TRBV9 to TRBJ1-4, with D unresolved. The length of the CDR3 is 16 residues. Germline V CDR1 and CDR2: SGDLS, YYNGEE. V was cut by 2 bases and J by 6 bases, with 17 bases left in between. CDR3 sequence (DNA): TGTGCCAGCAGCGTGGGAGGGCCGGCGCGTGATGAAAAACTGTTTTTT. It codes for CASSVGGPARDEKLFF.

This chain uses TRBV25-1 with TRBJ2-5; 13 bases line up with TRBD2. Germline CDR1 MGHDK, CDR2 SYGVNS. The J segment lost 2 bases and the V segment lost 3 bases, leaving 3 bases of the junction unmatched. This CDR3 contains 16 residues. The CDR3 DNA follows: TGTGCCAGCAGTGAGCCGGGACTAGCGGGGCAAGAGACCCAGTACTTC. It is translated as CASSEPGLAGQETQYF.

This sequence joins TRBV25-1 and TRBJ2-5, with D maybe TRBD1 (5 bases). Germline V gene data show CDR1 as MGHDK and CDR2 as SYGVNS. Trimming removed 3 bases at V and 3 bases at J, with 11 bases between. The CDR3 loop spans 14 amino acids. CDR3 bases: TGTGCCAGCAGTGAGGGCAGGGTGAAAGAGACCCAGTACTTC. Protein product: CASSEGRVKETQYF.

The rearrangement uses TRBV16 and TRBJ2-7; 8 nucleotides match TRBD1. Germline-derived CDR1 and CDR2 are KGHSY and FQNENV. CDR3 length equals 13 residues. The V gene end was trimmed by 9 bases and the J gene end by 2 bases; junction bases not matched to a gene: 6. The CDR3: CASRGQGPYEQYF. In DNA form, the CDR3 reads TGTGCCAGTCGCGGACAGGGCCCCTACGAGCAGTACTTC.

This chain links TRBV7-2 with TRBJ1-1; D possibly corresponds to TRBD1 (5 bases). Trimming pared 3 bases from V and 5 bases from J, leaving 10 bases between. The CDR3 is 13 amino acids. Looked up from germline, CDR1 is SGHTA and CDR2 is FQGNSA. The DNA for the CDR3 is TGTGCCAGCAGCTTCCCGACAGAGACTGAAGCTTTCTTT. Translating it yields CASSFPTETEAFF.

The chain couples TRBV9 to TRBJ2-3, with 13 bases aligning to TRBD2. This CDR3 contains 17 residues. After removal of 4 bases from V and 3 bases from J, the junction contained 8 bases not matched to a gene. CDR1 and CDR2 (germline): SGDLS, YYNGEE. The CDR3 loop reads CASSHGLAGDSTDTQYF. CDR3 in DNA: TGTGCCAGCAGCCACGGACTAGCGGGGGATTCGACAGATACGCAGTATTTT.

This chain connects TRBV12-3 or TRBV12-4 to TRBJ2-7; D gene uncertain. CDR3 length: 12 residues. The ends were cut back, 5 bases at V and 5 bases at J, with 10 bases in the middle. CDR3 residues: CASSLSSDEQYF. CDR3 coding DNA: TGTGCCAGCAGTCTATCGAGCGACGAGCAGTACTTC.

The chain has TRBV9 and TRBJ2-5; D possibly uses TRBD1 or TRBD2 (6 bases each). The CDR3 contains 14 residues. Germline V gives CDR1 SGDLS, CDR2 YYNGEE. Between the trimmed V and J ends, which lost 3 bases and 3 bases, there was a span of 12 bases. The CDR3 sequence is CASSEGGSEETQYF. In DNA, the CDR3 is TGTGCCAGCAGCGAGGGGGGTAGCGAAGAGACCCAGTACTTC.

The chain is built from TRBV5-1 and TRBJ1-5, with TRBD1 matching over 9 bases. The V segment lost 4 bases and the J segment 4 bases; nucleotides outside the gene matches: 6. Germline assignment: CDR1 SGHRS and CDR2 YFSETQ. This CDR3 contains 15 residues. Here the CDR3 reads CASSEMGQGNQPQHF. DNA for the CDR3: TGCGCCAGCAGCGAGATGGGACAGGGAAATCAGCCCCAGCATTTT.

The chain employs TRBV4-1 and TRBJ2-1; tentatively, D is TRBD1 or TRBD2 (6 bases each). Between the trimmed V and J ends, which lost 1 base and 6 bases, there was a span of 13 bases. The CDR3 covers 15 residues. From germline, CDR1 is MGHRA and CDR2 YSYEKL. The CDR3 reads CASSQVLGGLNEQFF. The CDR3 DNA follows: TGCGCCAGCAGCCAAGTTCTGGGGGGCCTCAATGAGCAGTTCTTC.

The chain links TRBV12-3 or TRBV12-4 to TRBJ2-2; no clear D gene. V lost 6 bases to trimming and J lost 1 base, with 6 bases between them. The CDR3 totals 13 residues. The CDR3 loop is CASRGRNTGELFF. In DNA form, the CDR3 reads TGTGCCAGCAGGGGCAGGAACACCGGGGAGCTGTTTTTT.

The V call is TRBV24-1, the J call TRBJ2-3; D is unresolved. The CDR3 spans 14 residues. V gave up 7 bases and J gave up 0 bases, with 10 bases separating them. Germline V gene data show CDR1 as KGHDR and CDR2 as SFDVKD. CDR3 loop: CATSGTESTDTQYF. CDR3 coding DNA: TGTGCCACCAGCGGTACCGAGAGCACAGATACGCAGTATTTT.

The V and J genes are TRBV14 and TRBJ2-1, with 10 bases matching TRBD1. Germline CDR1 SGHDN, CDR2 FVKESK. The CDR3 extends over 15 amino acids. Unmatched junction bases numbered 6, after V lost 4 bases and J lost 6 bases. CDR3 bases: TGTGCCAGCAGCCCCGACAGGGGGCCTCGCAATGAGCAGTTCTTC. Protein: CASSPDRGPRNEQFF.

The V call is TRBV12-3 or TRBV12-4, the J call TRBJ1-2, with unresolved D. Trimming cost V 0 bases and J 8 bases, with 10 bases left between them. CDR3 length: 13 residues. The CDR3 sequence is CASSLALKGGYTF. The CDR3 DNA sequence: TGTGCCAGCAGTTTAGCGCTGAAGGGAGGCTACACCTTC.

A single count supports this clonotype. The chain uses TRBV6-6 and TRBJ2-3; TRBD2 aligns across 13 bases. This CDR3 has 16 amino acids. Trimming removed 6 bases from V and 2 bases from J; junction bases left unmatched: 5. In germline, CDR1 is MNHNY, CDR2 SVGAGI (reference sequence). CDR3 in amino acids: CASSRTSGGLTDTQYF. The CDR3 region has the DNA TGTGCCAGCAGCAGGACTAGCGGGGGCCTCACAGATACGCAGTATTTT.

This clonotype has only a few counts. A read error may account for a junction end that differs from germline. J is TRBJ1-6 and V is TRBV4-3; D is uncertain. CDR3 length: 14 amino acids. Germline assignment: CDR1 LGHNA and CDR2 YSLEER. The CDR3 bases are TGCGCCAGCAGCCAAGATCGGTATAATTCACCCCTCCATTTT. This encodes CASSQDRYNSPLHF.

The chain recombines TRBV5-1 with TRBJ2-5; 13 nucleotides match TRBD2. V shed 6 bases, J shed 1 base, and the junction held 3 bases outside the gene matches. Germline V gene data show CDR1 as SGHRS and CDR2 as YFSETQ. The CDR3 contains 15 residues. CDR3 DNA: TGCGCCAGCACACTAGCGGGGGGGCTCCAAGAGACCCAGTACTTC. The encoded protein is CASTLAGGLQETQYF.

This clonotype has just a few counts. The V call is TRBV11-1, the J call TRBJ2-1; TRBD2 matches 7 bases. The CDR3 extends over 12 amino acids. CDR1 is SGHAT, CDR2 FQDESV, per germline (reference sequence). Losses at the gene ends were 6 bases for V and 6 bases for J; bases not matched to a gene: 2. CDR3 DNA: TGTGCCAGCAGTCCGGGGGGCAATGAGCAGTTCTTC. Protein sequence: CASSPGGNEQFF.

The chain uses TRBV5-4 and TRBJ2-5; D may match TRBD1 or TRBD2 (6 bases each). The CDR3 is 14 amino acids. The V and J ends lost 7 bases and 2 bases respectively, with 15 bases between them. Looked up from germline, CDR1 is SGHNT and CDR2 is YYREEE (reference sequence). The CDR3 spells CASVGEGGQETQYF. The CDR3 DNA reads TGTGCCAGCGTTGGAGAGGGGGGACAAGAGACCCAGTACTTC.